These 13 T cell receptor beta chains were sequenced from one sample in a study of post-analysis software for immune sequencing data (dated by TCRdb to the mid-2010s). No cognate antigen is known for these TCRs. Study-level results and caveats: Significantly higher frequencies in patients than in controls were found for five or six TRBV segments, including TRBV5-6, TRBV5-1 and TRBV20-1.

Library construction relied on PCR. Sequencing was carried out with an Illumina HiSeq 2500. To reduce PCR and sequencing biases, unique molecular identifiers were incorporated into the TCR beta cDNA libraries. The public reads were reprocessed in TCRdb via fastp at Q25 and MiXCR, keeping in-frame beta chains. Rows merge per CDR3 protein into single entries with the most common DNA and genes. The sample profile shows roughly 540,000 distinct CDR3 sequences; less than 40% of them were found once. Jointly, the top ten make up 4.5% to 7.5% of the sample. The source material was blood. Every receptor here comes from a girl aged 2-17 years with multiple sclerosis.

As concerns this clonotype: The germline gene is not matched at one end of the junction; a read error may be the cause. V gene TRBV4-1 combines with J gene TRBJ2-7; D is possibly TRBD1 (6 bases). The end of the DNA fits TRBJ2-5 better, so the J call may be wrong. There are 15 residues in the CDR3. CDR1 and CDR2 from the germline V gene are MGHRA and YSYEKL. CDR3 sequence (DNA): TGCGCCAGCAGCCAAGAAAGGACAGACCAAGCGACCCAGTACTTC. It codes for CASSQERTDQATQYF.

V is TRBV12-3 or TRBV12-4 and J is TRBJ2-5; the D gene is possibly TRBD2 (6 bases). The CDR3 loop spans 13 amino acids. The V end was cut by 1 base, the J end by 7 bases, with 10 bases between. The CDR3 DNA sequence: TGTGCCAGCAGTTTAGGGGGGGTAGGGACCCAGTACTTC. It encodes CASSLGGVGTQYF.

The chain combines TRBV6-5 with TRBJ2-7; D is uncertain. There are 13 residues in the CDR3. Germline V gives CDR1 MNHEY, CDR2 SVGAGI. Trimming took off 5 bases at V and 4 bases at J, with 12 bases between the two ends. This chain's CDR3 is CASSRRPEYEQYF. The CDR3 region has the DNA TGTGCCAGCAGTAGACGACCTGAATACGAGCAGTACTTC.

The J gene is TRBJ1-1, the V gene TRBV29-1; D unclear. Germline values: CDR1 SQVTM, CDR2 ANQGSEA. This CDR3 has 11 residues. Trimming shortened V by 4 bases and J by 0 bases, and 3 bases separated the two germline ends. DNA of the CDR3: TGCAGCGTTGCTTTGAACACTGAAGCTTTCTTT. Protein: CSVALNTEAFF.

The table lists this clonotype with a few counts. The chain recombines TRBV29-1 with TRBJ2-3; TRBD2 agrees at 8 bases. Germline lookup yields CDR1 SQVTM and CDR2 ANQGSEA. V was pared by 3 bases and J by 8 bases, with 16 bases of the junction left unmatched. The CDR3 has 16 residues. DNA of the CDR3: TGCAGCGTTGACGGGCAGCGGGGGCCCTCGCAGGTTACGCAGTATTTT. Encoded protein: CSVDGQRGPSQVTQYF.

The CDR3 DNA sequence: TGTGCCAGCAGCCCATCCGACAGATCGATCCCCTATGGCTACACCTTC. It is translated as CASSPSDRSIPYGYTF. The J gene is TRBJ1-2, the V gene TRBV4-2; perhaps TRBD1 as D (5 bases). CDR1 and CDR2 (germline): LGHNA, YNFKEQ. Trimming took 4 bases from V and 4 from J, leaving 19 bases between them. The CDR3 length is 16 residues.

Ten or more counts support this clonotype. The chain carries TRBV4-2 and TRBJ1-4; no clear D gene. Deletions cut 5 bases from V and 8 bases from J, with 12 bases between. The CDR3 loop spans 13 amino acids. CDR1 is LGHNA and CDR2 is YNFKEQ in the germline V gene. Written as DNA, the CDR3 is TGTGCCAGCAGCGTAGGGATGGGAGAAAAACTGTTTTTT. This translates into CASSVGMGEKLFF.

As to this clonotype: One end of the junction is discordant with germline, which a read error may explain. The chain joins TRBV7-3 to TRBJ2-5; the D gene is possibly TRBD1 (6 bases). Germline V CDR1 and CDR2: SGHTA, FQGTGA. CDR3 length: 15 amino acids. The CDR3 DNA sequence: TGTGCCAGCAGCCCCTTCCCGGACAGAGGAGAGTCCCAGTACTTC. Protein sequence: CASSPFPDRGESQYF.

Comments on this clonotype: Since the CDR3 does not end with the conserved phenylalanine or tryptophan, this likely comes from a read error. The rearrangement links TRBV5-1 to TRBJ2-3; no clear D. Germline V gene sequence: CDR1 SGHRS, CDR2 YFSETQ. V was clipped by 7 bases and J by 0 bases, with 3 bases between them. The CDR3 spans 11 residues. The CDR3 region has the DNA TGCGCCAGCTTCAGCACAGATACGCAGTATTTG. Encoded protein: CASFSTDTQYL.

This clonotype has only a few counts. The rearrangement joins TRBV6-1 to TRBJ2-1; the match to TRBD2 covers 8 bases. J lost 10 bases, V lost 1 base, and 3 bases had no gene match. Germline V gives CDR1 MNHNS, CDR2 SASEGT. The CDR3 loop spans 13 amino acids. The CDR3 loop reads CASSEGSGVEQFF. The CDR3 nucleotides are TGTGCCAGCAGTGAAGGTAGCGGGGTCGAGCAGTTCTTC.

As regards this clonotype: This may be a read error: a much more frequent sequence differs by one nucleotide. This sequence joins TRBV18 and TRBJ2-5, with D tentatively TRBD1 (5 bases). Germline CDR1 reads KGHSH; CDR2 reads LQKENI. There are 11 residues in the CDR3. The chain's CDR3 is CARSPGETQYF. In nucleotides, the CDR3 is TGTGCCCGCTCACCAGGGGAGACCCAGTACTTC.

Regarding this clonotype: Just one base apart from a much larger clone, this may be a read error. The chain couples TRBV4-1 to TRBJ2-7; D call uncertain. The V end was cut by 3 bases, the J end by 6 bases, with 18 bases between. Germline CDR1 is MGHRA and CDR2 is YSYEKL. The CDR3 runs 15 residues. The DNA for the CDR3 is TGCGCCAGCAGCCACCGGCAGGCGGATGCCTCCGAGCAGTACTTC. Translating gives CASSHRQADASEQYF.

V and J are TRBV12-3 or TRBV12-4 and TRBJ1-5; D is undetermined. V was clipped by 8 bases and J by 5 bases, with 10 bases between them. The CDR3 spans 12 residues. CDR3 protein: CASRQWDQPQHF. The CDR3 DNA reads TGTGCCAGCCGGCAATGGGATCAGCCCCAGCATTTT.